These 5 T cell receptor beta chains came from one sample sequenced in a study of beta chain features in type 1 diabetes. Investigators reverse transcribed all isolated RNA, so they sequenced expressed TCRB transcripts. Profiled with immunoSEQ multiplex PCR; TCRdb holds only in-frame clones, not every one. The sample has about 620,000 clones; about 16% are singletons. Sequencing was carried out using naive CD4+ T cells from blood. The receptors derive from a man between 18 and 35 years old in good health.

The chain uses TRBV19 and TRBJ2-5, with D perhaps matching TRBD2 (6 bases). The CDR3 has 14 residues. Trimming left V 4 bases short and J 5 bases short, with 14 bases between. Looked up from germline, CDR1 is LNHDA and CDR2 is SQIVND (reference sequence). CDR3 region: CASSKLAIGETQYF. The DNA of the CDR3 is TGTGCCAGTAGTAAACTAGCTATTGGGGAGACCCAGTACTTC.

The table lists this clone with a few counts. This chain connects TRBV9 to TRBJ2-7, with TRBD1 matching over 10 bases. V lost 3 bases and J lost 7; bases outside the gene matches: 4. The CDR3 length is 13 residues. The germline V gene has CDR1 SGDLS and CDR2 YYNGEE. The CDR3 region is CASSGTGGWEQYF. The DNA of the CDR3 is TGTGCCAGCAGCGGGACAGGGGGTTGGGAGCAGTACTTC.

This clone was detected only a few times. The CDR3 region is CASSQDPARQETQYF. CDR3 DNA: TGCGCCAGCAGCCAAGATCCGGCTAGGCAAGAGACCCAGTACTTC. The chain uses TRBV4-3 and TRBJ2-5, with D uncertain. The CDR3 covers 15 residues. V lost 0 bases and J 2 bases, leaving 10 bases between the germline ends. Germline V gene data show CDR1 as LGHNA and CDR2 as YSLEER.

This clone was picked up a small number of times. The J gene is TRBJ2-5, the V gene TRBV12-5; D assignment may be TRBD1 or TRBD2 (5 bases each). The germline V gene encodes CDR1 LGHNT and CDR2 FRNRAP. There are 15 residues in the CDR3. The V and J ends lost 7 bases and 5 bases respectively, with 20 bases between them. CDR3 sequence reads: CASALTQGRGETQYF. The DNA of the CDR3 is TGTGCTAGTGCCTTAACCCAGGGTCGAGGGGAGACCCAGTACTTC.

As for this clone: Different DNA sequences within this sample yield the same CDR3. The genes are TRBV30 and TRBJ2-4, with a weak D call TRBD1 (5 bases). Germline V gene data show CDR1 as GTSNPN and CDR2 as SVGIG (reference sequence). The ends were cut back, 0 bases at V and 2 bases at J, with 17 bases in the middle. The CDR3 is 17 residues long. The CDR3 here is CAWSVRVGRLTKNIQYF. For the CDR3, the DNA is TGTGCCTGGAGTGTAAGGGTGGGGCGGCTAACCAAAAACATTCAGTACTTC. Drawing the rest from reference TRBV30 and TRBJ2-4, the complete variable domain is SQTIHQWPATLVQPVGSPLSLECTVEGTSNPNLYWYRQAAGRGLQLLFYSVGIGQISSEVPQNLSASRPQDRQFILSSKKLLLSDSGFYLCAWSVRVGRLTKNIQYFGAGTRLSVL.